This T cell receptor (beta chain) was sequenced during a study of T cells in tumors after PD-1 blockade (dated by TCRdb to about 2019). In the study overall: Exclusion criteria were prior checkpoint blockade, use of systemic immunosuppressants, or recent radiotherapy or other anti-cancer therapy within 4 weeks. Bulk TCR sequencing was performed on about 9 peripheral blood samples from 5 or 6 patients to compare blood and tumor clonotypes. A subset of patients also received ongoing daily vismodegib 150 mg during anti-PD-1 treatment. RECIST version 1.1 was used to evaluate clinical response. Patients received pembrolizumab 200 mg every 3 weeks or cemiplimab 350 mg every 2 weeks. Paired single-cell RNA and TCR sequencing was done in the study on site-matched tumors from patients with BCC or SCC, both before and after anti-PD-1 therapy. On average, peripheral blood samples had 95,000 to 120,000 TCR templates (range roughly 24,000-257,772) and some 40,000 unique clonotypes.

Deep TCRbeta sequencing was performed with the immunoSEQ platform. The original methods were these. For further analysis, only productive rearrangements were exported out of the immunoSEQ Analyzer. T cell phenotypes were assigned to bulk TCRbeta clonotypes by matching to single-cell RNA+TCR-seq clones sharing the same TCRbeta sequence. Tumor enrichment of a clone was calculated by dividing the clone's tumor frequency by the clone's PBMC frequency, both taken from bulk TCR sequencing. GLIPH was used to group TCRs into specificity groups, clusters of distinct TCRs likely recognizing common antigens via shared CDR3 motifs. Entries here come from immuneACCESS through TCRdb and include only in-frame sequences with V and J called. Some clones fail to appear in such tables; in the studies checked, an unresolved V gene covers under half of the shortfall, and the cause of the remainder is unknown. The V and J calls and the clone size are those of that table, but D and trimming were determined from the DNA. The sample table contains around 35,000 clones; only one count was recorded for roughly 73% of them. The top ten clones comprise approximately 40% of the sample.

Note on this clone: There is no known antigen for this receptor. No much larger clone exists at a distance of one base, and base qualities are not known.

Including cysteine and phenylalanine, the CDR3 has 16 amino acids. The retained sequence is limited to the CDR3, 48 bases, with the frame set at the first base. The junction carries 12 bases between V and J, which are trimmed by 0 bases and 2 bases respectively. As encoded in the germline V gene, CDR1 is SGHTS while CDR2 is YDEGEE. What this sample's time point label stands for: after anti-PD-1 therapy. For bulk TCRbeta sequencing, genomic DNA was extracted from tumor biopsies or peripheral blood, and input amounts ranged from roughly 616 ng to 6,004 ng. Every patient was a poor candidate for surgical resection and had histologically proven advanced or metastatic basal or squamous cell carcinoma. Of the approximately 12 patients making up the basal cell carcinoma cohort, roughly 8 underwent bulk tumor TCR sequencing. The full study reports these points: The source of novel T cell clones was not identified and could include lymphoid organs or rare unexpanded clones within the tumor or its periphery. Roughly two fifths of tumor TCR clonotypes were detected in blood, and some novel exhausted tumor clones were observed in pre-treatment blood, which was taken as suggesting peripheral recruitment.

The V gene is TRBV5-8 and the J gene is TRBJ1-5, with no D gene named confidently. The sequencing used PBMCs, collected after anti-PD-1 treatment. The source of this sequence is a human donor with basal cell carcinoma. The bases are TGTGCCAGCAGCTTGGTTGTGGGTTTTCGCAATCAGCCCCAGCATTTT. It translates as CASSLVVGFRNQPQHF.